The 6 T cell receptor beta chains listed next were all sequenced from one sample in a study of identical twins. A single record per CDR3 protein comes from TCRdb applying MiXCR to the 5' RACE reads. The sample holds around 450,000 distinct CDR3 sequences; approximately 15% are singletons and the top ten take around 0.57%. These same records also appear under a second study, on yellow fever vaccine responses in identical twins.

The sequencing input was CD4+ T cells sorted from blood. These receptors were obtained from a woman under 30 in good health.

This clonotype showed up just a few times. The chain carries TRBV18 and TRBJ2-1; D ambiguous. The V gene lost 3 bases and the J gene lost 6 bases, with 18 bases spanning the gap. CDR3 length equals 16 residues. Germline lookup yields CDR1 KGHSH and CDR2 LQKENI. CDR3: CASSPPSGRDLNEQFF. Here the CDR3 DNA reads TGTGCCAGCTCACCGCCCTCGGGCCGAGACCTCAATGAGCAGTTCTTC.

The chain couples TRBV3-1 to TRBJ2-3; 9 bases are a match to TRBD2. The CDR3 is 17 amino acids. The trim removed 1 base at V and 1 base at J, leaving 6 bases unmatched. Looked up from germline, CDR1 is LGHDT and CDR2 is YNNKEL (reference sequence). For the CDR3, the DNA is TGTGCCAGCAGCCAAGTCGCGAGCGGGGGGCGCACAGATACGCAGTATTTT. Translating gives CASSQVASGGRTDTQYF.

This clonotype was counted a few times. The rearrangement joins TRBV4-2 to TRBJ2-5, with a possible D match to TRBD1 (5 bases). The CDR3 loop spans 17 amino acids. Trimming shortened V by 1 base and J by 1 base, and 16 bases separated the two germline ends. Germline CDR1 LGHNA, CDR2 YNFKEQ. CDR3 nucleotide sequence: TGTGCCAGCAGCCAAGTGGGGCCTAGTTGGCCCCAAGAGACCCAGTACTTC. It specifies CASSQVGPSWPQETQYF.

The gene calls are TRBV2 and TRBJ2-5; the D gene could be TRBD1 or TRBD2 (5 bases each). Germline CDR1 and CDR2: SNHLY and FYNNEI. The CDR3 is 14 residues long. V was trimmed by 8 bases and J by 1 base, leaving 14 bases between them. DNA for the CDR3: TGTGCCAGCGGGGACGCCGAGGGCCAAGAGACCCAGTACTTC. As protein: CASGDAEGQETQYF. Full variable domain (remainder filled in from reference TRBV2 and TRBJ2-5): EPEVTQTPSHQVTQMGQEVILRCVPISNHLYFYWYRQILGQKVEFLVSFYNNEISEKSEIFDDQFSVERPDGSNFTLKIRSTKLEDSAMYFCASGDAEGQETQYFGPGTRLLVL.

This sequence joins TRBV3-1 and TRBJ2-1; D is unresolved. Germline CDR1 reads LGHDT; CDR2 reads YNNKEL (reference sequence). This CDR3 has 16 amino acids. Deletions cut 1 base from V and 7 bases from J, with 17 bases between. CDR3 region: CASSQGGLPYGNEQFF. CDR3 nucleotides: TGTGCCAGCAGCCAAGGAGGCCTCCCCTACGGGAATGAGCAGTTCTTC.

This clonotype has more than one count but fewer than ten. The CDR3 DNA reads as TGTGCCAGCAGTGGGTTGACTAGCGTGAACGTTAACGAGCAGTACTTC. Encoded protein: CASSGLTSVNVNEQYF. The rearrangement uses TRBV25-1 and TRBJ2-7, with 8 nucleotides matching TRBD2. Per germline, CDR1 MGHDK and CDR2 SYGVNS. V shed 4 bases, J shed 5 bases, and the junction held 13 bases outside the gene matches. The CDR3 has 16 amino acids.